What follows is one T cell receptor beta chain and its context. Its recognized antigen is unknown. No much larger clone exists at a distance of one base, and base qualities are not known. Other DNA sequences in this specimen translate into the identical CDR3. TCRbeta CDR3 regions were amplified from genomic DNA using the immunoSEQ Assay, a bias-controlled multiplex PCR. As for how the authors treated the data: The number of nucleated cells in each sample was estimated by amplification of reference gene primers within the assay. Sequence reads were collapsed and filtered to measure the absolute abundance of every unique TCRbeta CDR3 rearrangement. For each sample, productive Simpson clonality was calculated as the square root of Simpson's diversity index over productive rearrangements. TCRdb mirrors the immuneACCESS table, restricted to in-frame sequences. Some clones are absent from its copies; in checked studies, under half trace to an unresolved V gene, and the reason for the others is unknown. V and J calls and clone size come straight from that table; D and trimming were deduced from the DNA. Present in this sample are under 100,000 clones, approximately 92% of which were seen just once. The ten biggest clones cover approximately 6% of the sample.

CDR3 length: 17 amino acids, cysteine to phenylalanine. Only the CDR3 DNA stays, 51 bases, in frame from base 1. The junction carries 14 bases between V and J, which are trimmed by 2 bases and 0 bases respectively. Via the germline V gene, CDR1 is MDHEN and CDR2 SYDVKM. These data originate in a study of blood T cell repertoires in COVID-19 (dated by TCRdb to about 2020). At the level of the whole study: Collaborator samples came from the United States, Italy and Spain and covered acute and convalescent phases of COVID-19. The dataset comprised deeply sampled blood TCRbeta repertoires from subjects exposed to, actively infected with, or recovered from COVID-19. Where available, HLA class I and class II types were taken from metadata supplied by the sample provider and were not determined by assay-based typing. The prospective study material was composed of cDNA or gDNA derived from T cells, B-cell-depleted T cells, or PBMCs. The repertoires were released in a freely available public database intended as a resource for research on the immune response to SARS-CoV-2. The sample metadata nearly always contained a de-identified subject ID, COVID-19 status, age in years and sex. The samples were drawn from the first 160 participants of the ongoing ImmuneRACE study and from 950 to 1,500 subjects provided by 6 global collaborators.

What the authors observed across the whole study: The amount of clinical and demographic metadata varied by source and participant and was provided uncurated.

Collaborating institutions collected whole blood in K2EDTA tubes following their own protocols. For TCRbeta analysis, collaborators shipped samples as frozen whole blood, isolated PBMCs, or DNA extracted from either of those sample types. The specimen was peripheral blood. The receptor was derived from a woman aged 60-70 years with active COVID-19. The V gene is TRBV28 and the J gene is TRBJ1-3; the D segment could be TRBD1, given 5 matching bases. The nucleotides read TGTGCCAGCAGTTTAGGGGGGGAGGGTTACTCTGGAAACACCATATATTTT. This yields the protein CASSLGGEGYSGNTIYF.